Shown below are 5 T cell receptor beta chains from a single sample sequenced in a study of shared clonotypes between healthy human individuals. TCRdb's copy holds only in-frame clones and misses some; the assay was immunoSEQ multiplex PCR. The sample records some 1.1 million clones, roughly 77% being singletons. The sample consisted of memory CD4+ T cells from PBMCs. As to subset: CD45RA-negative fraction. The source is a man in his late teens or twenties in good health. Some clones in this sample may be carry-over from other donors' samples.

The chain couples TRBV19 to TRBJ2-7; D remains unclear. CDR3 length: 14 amino acids. CDR1 LNHDA and CDR2 SQIVND come from the germline V gene (reference sequence). V lost 2 bases, J lost 3 bases, and 11 bases lay in between. Here the CDR3 reads CASSIIVSDYEQYF. The CDR3, as DNA: TGTGCCAGTAGTATAATCGTTAGTGACTACGAGCAGTACTTC.

V gene TRBV29-1 combines with J gene TRBJ1-4; 8 nucleotides match TRBD1. Germline V CDR1 and CDR2: SQVTM, ANQGSEA. Germline trimming cut 7 bases from V and 8 bases from J; bases unmatched to any gene: 6. The CDR3 sequence is 12 residues long. The CDR3 reads CSGWTGREKLFF. DNA for the CDR3: TGCAGCGGATGGACAGGGAGAGAAAAACTGTTTTTT.

This sequence joins TRBV28 and TRBJ2-2, with D perhaps assigned TRBD1 or TRBD2 (5 bases each). The germline V and J ends were trimmed by 3 bases and 6 bases, with 14 bases remaining between them. This CDR3 is 15 amino acids long. Germline CDR1 is MDHEN and CDR2 is SYDVKM. CDR3 in DNA: TGTGCCAGCAGTTTCCGGGTTCGGGGCGCCGGGGAGCTGTTTTTT. Translating it yields CASSFRVRGAGELFF.

This clone occurred once. This chain links TRBV19 with TRBJ1-2; 7 bases are a match to TRBD1. The CDR3 is made up of 16 amino acids. Germline V gene data show CDR1 as LNHDA and CDR2 as SQIVND (reference sequence). The junction had 18 bases not matched to a gene; V was cut back by 3 bases and J by 11 bases. The DNA for the CDR3 is TGTGCCAGTAGTATGAGGACAGGAAAAGACCAGACCGGATACACCTTC. This sequence encodes CASSMRTGKDQTGYTF.

The CDR3 region is CASSLESALPIYF. In DNA, the CDR3 is TGTGCCAGCAGCTTAGAAAGTGCCTTACCCATATATTTT. The chain employs TRBV11-2 and TRBJ1-3; D is ambiguous. The CDR3 runs 13 residues. The germline gives CDR1 SGHAT, CDR2 FQNNGV. The V end lost 0 bases, the J end lost 11 bases, and 11 bases lay between the germline ends.